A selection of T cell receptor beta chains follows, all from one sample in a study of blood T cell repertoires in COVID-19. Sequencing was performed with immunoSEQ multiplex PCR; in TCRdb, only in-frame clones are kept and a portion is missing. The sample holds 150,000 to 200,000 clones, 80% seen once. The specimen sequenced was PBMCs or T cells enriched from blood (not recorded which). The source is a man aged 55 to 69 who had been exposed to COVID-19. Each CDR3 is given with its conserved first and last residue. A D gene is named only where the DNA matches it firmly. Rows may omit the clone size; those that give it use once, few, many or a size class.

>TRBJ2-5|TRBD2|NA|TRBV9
CASSVDASGALQETQYF
TGTGCCAGCAGCGTAGACGCTAGCGGGGCTCTCCAAGAGACCCAGTACTTC
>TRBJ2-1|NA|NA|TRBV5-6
CASSFSADYYNEQFF
TGTGCCAGCAGCTTTTCGGCAGACTACTACAATGAGCAGTTCTTC
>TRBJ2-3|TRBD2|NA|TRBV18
CASSQLSAGETDTQYF
TGTGCCAGCTCCCAACTCTCAGCGGGAGAAACAGATACGCAGTATTTT
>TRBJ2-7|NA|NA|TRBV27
CASSLIGRYEQYF
TGTGCCAGCAGTTTAATAGGGAGATACGAGCAGTACTTC
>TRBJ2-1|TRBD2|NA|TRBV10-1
CASSECGRARAEQFF
TGCGCCAGCAGTGAATGTGGGAGGGCCAGGGCTGAGCAGTTCTTC
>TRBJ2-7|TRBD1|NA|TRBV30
CAWGWAGGYEQYF
TGTGCCTGGGGATGGGCAGGGGGCTACGAGCAGTACTTC
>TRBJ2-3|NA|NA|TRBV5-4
CASSLDQGSTDTQYF
TGTGCCAGCAGCTTGGATCAGGGTAGCACAGATACGCAGTATTTT
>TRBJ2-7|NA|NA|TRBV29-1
CSVGTAYEQYF
TGCAGCGTAGGTACAGCCTACGAGCAGTACTTC
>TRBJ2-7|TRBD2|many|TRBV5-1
CASSRALAGPEQYF
TGCGCCAGCAGCCGCGCCCTAGCGGGTCCCGAGCAGTACTTC
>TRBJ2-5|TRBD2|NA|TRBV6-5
CASSYSWGREETQYF
TGTGCCAGCAGTTACTCGTGGGGGAGGGAAGAGACCCAGTACTTC
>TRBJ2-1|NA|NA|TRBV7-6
CASSILNEQFF
TGTGCCAGCAGCATCCTCAATGAGCAGTTCTTC
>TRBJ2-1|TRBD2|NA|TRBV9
CASSVGGRGGQFF
TGTGCCAGCAGCGTAGGCGGGAGGGGAGGGCAGTTCTTC
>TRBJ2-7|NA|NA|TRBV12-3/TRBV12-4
CASTAVGGYEQYF
TGTGCCAGCACCGCGGTAGGGGGCTACGAGCAGTACTTC
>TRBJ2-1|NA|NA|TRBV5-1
CASTPNPTGAYNEQFF
TGCGCCAGCACCCCAAACCCAACGGGAGCCTACAATGAGCAGTTCTTC
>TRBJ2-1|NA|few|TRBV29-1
CSVVGSSRNNEQFF
TGCAGCGTTGTTGGGTCTAGCAGAAACAATGAGCAGTTCTTC